This T cell receptor (beta chain) was sequenced for a study of T cells in placental villitis. Regarding the study in general: The study compared placental TCR-beta repertoires across villitis of unknown etiology, gestational-age-matched unaffected controls, and infectious villitis to test an allograft-versus-infection hypothesis. Overall study outcomes, separate from this receptor: Sequencing bulk tissue made it impossible to distinguish helper, regulatory or cytotoxic T cells or to tell maternal from fetal T cells, and the approach excluded gamma-delta receptors. CMV-specific clone frequencies were lower in villitis of unknown etiology than in infectious CMV cases (approximately 0.00095 vs 0.0099), and villitis of unknown etiology did not differ from controls on this measure. Because the paraffin blocks included small amounts of decidua, some of the captured T cells, particularly in controls, may have been decidual rather than villous infiltrates. Clonality was higher in villitis of unknown etiology placentae than in controls (median approximately 0.05 versus 0.006, p=0.0025), which points to clonal expansion. Expanded clones in villitis of unknown etiology were found to be largely private to each placenta, suggesting the absence of a single initiating antigen.

TCR-beta CDR3 regions were amplified from genomic DNA with the immunoSEQ v4 bias-controlled multiplex PCR assay, run blinded to group allocation. To estimate the quantities of nucleated cells and T cells in each sample, reference gene primers were included together with the TCR-beta primers. Sequencing of the libraries was performed on an Illumina MiSeq with a 100-cycle paired-end protocol. On the study's bioinformatics: Diversity and richness were calculated in immunoSEQ Analyzer software, with richness determined by iChao1 and clonality derived from Pielou evenness and Shannon diversity (0-1, with higher values meaning less diverse). CDR3 amino acid sequences with V/J genes were queried against VDJdb for CMV, EBV and influenza A specificities using confidence 3 and substitution 2. The Morisita-Horn index was used to assess how much TCR-beta amino acid clonotypes overlapped between the villitis of unknown etiology, infectious villitis and control repertoires. Entries here come from immuneACCESS through TCRdb and include only in-frame sequences with V and J called. Some clones fail to appear in such tables; in the studies checked, an unresolved V gene covers under half of the shortfall, and the cause of the remainder is unknown. V and J calls plus clone size are reproduced from that table; the DNA served to infer D and trimming. This sample gives about 770 clones in total; around 81% of them show up just once. The top ten clonotypes cover more than 10% of the sample.

Spanning cysteine to phenylalanine, the CDR3 consists of 16 amino acids. The retained sequence is limited to the CDR3, 48 bases, with the frame set at the first base. At the junction V is shortened by 4 bases and J by 6 bases; bases outside the gene matches: 7. CDR1 is given as SGDLS and CDR2 as YYNGEE, both from the germline V gene. Comment on this clone: Its antigen target is currently unknown. Base qualities are not at hand, and no much larger clone is one base apart.

Using the Amsterdam Criteria, researchers selected ten placentae that carried a pathological diagnosis of high-grade villitis of unknown etiology. Compared with both the control and infectious villitis groups, mothers with villitis of unknown etiology had significantly higher gravidity and parity as well as more prior miscarriages. Placentae were collected after delivery and underwent gross and histological evaluation before archival tissue selection. Five 10-micron scrolls were cut from each FFPE block, and DNA was isolated using the AllPrep DNA/RNA FFPE Tissue kit. DNA concentration and purity were checked by NanoDrop, and RNA quality was assessed on a Bioanalyzer.

The chain was built from TRBV9 and TRBJ2-3; 14 central bases correspond to TRBD2. The TCR was taken from a human patient with villitis of unknown etiology; the placental T cells may come from both mother and fetus. The material sequenced was placental tissue containing maternal and fetal cells. The CDR3 loop reads CASSRGLAGDGDTQYF. In nucleotide form, the sequence is TGTGCCAGCAGCAGGGGACTAGCGGGGGATGGGGATACGCAGTATTTT.